A single sample gave rise to the 12 T cell receptor beta chains below, sequenced in a study of Ad26.COV2.S vaccination and SARS-CoV-2 variants. Specified treatment: roughly 19 received Ad26.COV2.S at low or high dose, single or two shots; roughly 5 received placebo; per-sample allocation not given. The samples were gathered on day 63 after the first injection of vaccine or placebo. Using immunoSEQ multiplex PCR, the repertoire was profiled, and TCRdb retains in-frame clones only, with some absent. The table shows 250,000 or so clones, with around 88% occurring only once. The source material was peripheral blood, sampled in a trial of Ad26.COV2.S vaccine versus placebo. These receptors all stem from a person aged 18-60 years who received the Ad26.COV2.S COVID-19 vaccine or a placebo.

This rearrangement joins TRBV25-1 to TRBJ2-1; the D gene is possibly TRBD2 (5 bases). The CDR3 is 13 amino acids. The V gene's germline CDR1 is MGHDK and CDR2 SYGVNS. The germline V and J ends were trimmed by 5 bases and 4 bases, with 9 bases remaining between them. CDR3 protein: CASSLGEYNEQFF. CDR3 coding DNA: TGTGCCAGCAGTCTGGGAGAGTACAATGAGCAGTTCTTC.

The chain has TRBV4-3 and TRBJ2-3, with a tentative D call TRBD1 (6 bases). V dropped 0 bases and J dropped 0 bases, with 13 bases sitting between them. Germline loops: CDR1 LGHNA, CDR2 YSLEER. The CDR3 has 17 residues. The CDR3 loop reads CASSQDYRVESTDTQYF. In nucleotides, the CDR3 is TGCGCCAGCAGCCAAGATTACAGGGTGGAAAGCACAGATACGCAGTATTTT.

The chain is built from TRBV6-4 and TRBJ2-1; 8 bases are a match to TRBD2. V dropped 8 bases and J dropped 5; count of bases not matched to a gene: 5. Looked up from germline, CDR1 is MRHNA and CDR2 is SNTAGT. The CDR3 length is 13 residues. CDR3 region: CASSTGGDNEQFF. DNA of the CDR3: TGTGCCAGCTCCACGGGGGGGGACAATGAGCAGTTCTTC.

This clone was counted once. The chain has TRBV6-2 or TRBV6-3 and TRBJ1-2, with D possibly TRBD1 on 6 matching bases. V shed 4 bases and J shed 1 base, with 16 bases lying between them. The V gene's germline CDR1 is MNHEY and CDR2 SVGEGT. The CDR3 length is 16 residues. CDR3 region: CASSSLDRTFNYGYTF. CDR3 coding DNA: TGTGCCAGCAGTTCCCTAGACAGGACCTTTAACTATGGCTACACCTTC.

The CDR3 loop reads CASSLSRDKTQYF. DNA of the CDR3: TGTGCCAGCAGCTTAAGTCGAGACAAGACCCAGTACTTC. The V call is TRBV7-3, the J call TRBJ2-5; no clear D gene. The CDR3 length is 13 residues. CDR1 SGHTA and CDR2 FQGTGA come from the germline V gene. V lost 1 base to trimming and J lost 6 bases, with 9 bases between them.

This clone occurred a few times. As DNA, the CDR3 is TGTGCCAGCAGTACACGGTTCTCCTACGAGCAGTACTTC. Its translation is CASSTRFSYEQYF. V is TRBV3-1 (or the pseudogene TRBV3-2) and J is TRBJ2-7, with unresolved D. V was pared by 6 bases and J by 0 bases, with 9 bases between. This CDR3 spans 13 amino acids. The germline V gene has CDR1 LGHDT and CDR2 YNNKEL (reference sequence).

The chain combines TRBV27 with TRBJ2-2; TRBD1 might be the D (6 bases). The CDR3 has 13 amino acids. Germline loops: CDR1 MNHEY, CDR2 SMNVEV (reference sequence). Deletions cut 6 bases from V and 6 bases from J, with 11 bases between. The CDR3 coding sequence is TGTGCCAGCAGACTGAAGGGGGCCGGGGAGCTGTTTTTT. It translates to CASRLKGAGELFF.

The chain links TRBV9 to TRBJ2-1; D is ambiguous. V lost 3 bases to trimming and J lost 4 bases, with 11 bases between them. Germline CDR1 is SGDLS and CDR2 is YYNGEE. The CDR3 loop spans 14 amino acids. CDR3 in amino acids: CASSAHRWYNEQFF. CDR3 DNA: TGTGCCAGCAGCGCCCATAGGTGGTACAATGAGCAGTTCTTC. Full variable domain (outside the CDR3, taken from reference TRBV9 and TRBJ2-1): DSGVTQTPKHLITATGQRVTLRCSPRSGDLSVYWYQQSLDQGLQFLIQYYNGEERAKGNILERFSAQQFPDLHSELNLSSLELGDSALYFCASSAHRWYNEQFFGPGTRLTVL.

This chain joins TRBV9 and TRBJ1-2; tentative D call: TRBD1 (5 bases). The CDR3 length is 13 residues. Trimming removed 0 bases from V and 8 bases from J, with 11 bases in between. Germline assignment: CDR1 SGDLS and CDR2 YYNGEE. In DNA, the CDR3 is TGTGCCAGCAGCGTAGAAGGGGATTTAGGCTACACCTTC. Residues: CASSVEGDLGYTF. Complete variable domain (other parts from reference TRBV9 and TRBJ1-2): DSGVTQTPKHLITATGQRVTLRCSPRSGDLSVYWYQQSLDQGLQFLIQYYNGEERAKGNILERFSAQQFPDLHSELNLSSLELGDSALYFCASSVEGDLGYTFGSGTRLTVV.

This clone was recorded a few times. The genes are TRBV7-9 and TRBJ1-1; D might be TRBD1 (5 bases). This CDR3 is 13 amino acids long. Germline-derived CDR1 and CDR2 are SEHNR and FQNEAQ (reference sequence). Trimming removed 4 bases from V and 1 base from J, with 7 bases in between. The CDR3 bases are TGTGCCAGCAGCTGGGGACCGAACACTGAAGCTTTCTTT. As protein: CASSWGPNTEAFF.

The V gene is TRBV5-1, the J gene TRBJ2-5; TRBD1 matches 9 bases. The CDR3 consists of 14 residues. Germline CDR1 reads SGHRS; CDR2 reads YFSETQ. Losses at the gene ends were 0 bases for V and 5 bases for J; bases not matched to a gene: 2. The chain's CDR3 is CASSLAGTGETQYF. DNA of the CDR3: TGCGCCAGCAGCTTGGCCGGGACAGGGGAGACCCAGTACTTC.

J is TRBJ2-1 and V is TRBV25-1; TRBD1 might be the D (7 bases). The V end was cut by 8 bases, the J end by 15 bases, with 20 bases between. The CDR3 is 12 amino acids. In germline, CDR1 is MGHDK, CDR2 SYGVNS. The CDR3, as DNA: TGTGCCAGCGGAAGAGCGCGGGACAGAGTGTTCTTC. Amino acids: CASGRARDRVFF.